This T cell receptor beta chain was obtained from a study of CD8+CD57+ T cells in acquired aplastic anemia. Flow cytometry had shown expanded CD8+CD57+ cells in the patients chosen for sequencing. This clonotype was seen more than once but under ten times. Antigen unknown. Overall study results and limits: Patients shared around 30 CD8+ CDR3 sequences with controls.

Genomic DNA constituted the template upon which TCR beta VDJ and CDR3 profiling was performed. Each CDR3 protein is one row after TCRdb ran MiXCR on the reads. This table holds about 200,000 distinct CDR3 sequences, over 55% found once. The CDR3 consists of 14 residues. Between the trimmed V and J ends, which lost 5 bases and 8 bases, there was a span of 15 bases. CDR1 is SGHVS and CDR2 is FQNEAQ in the germline V gene. The sequenced sample was sorted CD4+, CD8+, or CD8+CD57+ T cells (not recorded which) from PBMCs. This chain connects TRBV7-8 to TRBJ2-2; D possibly uses TRBD1 or TRBD2 (5 bases each). This TCR came from a human donor with aplastic anemia. This chain's CDR3 is CASSRDHGGGELFF. The CDR3 DNA sequence: TGTGCCAGCAGCCGGGACCACGGTGGAGGGGAGCTGTTTTTT.